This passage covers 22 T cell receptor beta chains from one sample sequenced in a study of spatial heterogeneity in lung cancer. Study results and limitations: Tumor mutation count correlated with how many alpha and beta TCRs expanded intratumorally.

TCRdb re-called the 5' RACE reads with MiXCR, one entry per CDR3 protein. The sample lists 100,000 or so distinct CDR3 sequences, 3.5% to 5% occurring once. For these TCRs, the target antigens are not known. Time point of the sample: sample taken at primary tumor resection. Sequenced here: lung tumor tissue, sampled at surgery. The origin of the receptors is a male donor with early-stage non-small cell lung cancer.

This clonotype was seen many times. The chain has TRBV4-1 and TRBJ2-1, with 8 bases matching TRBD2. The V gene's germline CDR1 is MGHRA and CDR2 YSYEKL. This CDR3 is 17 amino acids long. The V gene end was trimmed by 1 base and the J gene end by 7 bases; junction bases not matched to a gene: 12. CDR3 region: CASSQAPASGRNNEQFF. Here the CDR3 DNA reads TGCGCCAGCAGCCAAGCCCCCGCTAGCGGGCGCAATAATGAGCAGTTCTTC.

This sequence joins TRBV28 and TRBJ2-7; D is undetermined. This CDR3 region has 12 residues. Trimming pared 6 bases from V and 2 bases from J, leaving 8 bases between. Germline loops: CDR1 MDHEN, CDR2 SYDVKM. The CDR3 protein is CASSRMPYEQYF. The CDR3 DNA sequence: TGTGCCAGCAGCAGGATGCCCTACGAGCAGTACTTC.

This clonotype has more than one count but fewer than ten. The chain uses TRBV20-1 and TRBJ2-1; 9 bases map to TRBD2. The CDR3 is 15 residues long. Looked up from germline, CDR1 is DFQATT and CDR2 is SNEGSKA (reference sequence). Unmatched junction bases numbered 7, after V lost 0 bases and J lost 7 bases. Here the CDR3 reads CSAREPREGRNEQFF. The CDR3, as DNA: TGCAGTGCTAGAGAGCCGCGGGAGGGCCGTAATGAGCAGTTCTTC.

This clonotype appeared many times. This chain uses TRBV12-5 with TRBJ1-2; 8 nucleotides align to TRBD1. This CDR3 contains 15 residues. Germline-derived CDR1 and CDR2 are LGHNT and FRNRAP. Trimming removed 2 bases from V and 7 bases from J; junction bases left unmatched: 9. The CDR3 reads CASGLYWTGLCGYTF. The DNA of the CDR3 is TGTGCTAGTGGTTTGTATTGGACAGGGCTTTGTGGCTACACCTTC. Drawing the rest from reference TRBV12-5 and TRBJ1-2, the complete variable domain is DARVTQTPRHKVTEMGQEVTMRCQPILGHNTVFWYRQTMMQGLELLAYFRNRAPLDDSGMPKDRFSAEMPDATLATLKIQPSEPRDSAVYFCASGLYWTGLCGYTFGSGTRLTVV.

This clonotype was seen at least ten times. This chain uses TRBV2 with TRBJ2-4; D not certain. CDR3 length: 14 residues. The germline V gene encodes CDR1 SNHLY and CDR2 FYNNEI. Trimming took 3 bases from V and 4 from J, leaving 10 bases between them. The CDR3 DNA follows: TGTGCCAGCAGTGACCCACCGAAAAAAAACATTCAGTACTTC. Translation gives CASSDPPKKNIQYF.

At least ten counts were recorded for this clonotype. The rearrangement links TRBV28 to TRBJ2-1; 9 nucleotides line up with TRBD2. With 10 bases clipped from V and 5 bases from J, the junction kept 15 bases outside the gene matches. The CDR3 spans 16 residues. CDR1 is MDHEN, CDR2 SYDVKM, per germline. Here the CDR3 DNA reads TGTGCCACCAGGGGTTTTGCGGGAGGGAACCACAATGAGCAGTTCTTC. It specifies CATRGFAGGNHNEQFF.

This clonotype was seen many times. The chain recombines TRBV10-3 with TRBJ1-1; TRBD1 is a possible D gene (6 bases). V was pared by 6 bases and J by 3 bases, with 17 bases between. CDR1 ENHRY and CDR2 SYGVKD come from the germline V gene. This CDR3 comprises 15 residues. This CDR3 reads CAIRGDTRRDTEAFF. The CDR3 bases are TGTGCCATCAGAGGGGACACACGGAGGGACACTGAAGCTTTCTTT.

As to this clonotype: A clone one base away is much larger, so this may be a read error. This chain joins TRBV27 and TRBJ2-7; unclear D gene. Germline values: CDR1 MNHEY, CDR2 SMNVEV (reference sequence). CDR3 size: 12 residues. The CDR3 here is CASRSSPYEQCF. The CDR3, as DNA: TGTGCCAGCAGATCCTCACCCTACGAGCAGTGCTTC.

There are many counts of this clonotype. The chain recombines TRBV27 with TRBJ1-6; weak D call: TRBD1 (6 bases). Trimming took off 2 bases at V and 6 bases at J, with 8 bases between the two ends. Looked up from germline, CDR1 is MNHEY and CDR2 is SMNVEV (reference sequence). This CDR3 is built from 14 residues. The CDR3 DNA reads TGTGCCAGCAGTTTAGACAGGTTTAATTCACCCCTCCACTTT. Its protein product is CASSLDRFNSPLHF.

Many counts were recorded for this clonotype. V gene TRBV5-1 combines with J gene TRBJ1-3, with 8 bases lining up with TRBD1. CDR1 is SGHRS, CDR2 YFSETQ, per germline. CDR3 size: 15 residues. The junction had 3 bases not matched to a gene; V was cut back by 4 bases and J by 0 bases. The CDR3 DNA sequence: TGCGCCAGCAGCCAAGGGACAGGCTCTGGAAACACCATATATTTT. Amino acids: CASSQGTGSGNTIYF.

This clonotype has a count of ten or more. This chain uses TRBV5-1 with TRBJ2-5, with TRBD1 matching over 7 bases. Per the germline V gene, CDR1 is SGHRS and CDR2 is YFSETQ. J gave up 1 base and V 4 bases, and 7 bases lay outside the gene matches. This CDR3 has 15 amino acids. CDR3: CASSPGTASQETQYF. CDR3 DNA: TGCGCCAGCAGCCCCGGGACAGCTAGCCAAGAGACCCAGTACTTC.

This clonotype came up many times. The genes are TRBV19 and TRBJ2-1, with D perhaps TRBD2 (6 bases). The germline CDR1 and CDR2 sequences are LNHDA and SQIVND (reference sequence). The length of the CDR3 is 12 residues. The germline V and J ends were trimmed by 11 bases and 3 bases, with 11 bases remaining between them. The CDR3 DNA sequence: TGTGCCGTTATGGACTACTACAATGAGCAGTTCTTC. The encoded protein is CAVMDYYNEQFF.

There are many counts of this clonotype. CDR3 protein: CASSTGSGSYGYTF. The CDR3 DNA sequence: TGTGCCAGCAGCACCGGGTCCGGGAGCTATGGCTACACCTTC. This rearrangement joins TRBV12-3 or TRBV12-4 to TRBJ1-2; D remains ambiguous. The V and J ends lost 6 bases and 4 bases respectively, with 15 bases between them. This CDR3 region has 14 residues.

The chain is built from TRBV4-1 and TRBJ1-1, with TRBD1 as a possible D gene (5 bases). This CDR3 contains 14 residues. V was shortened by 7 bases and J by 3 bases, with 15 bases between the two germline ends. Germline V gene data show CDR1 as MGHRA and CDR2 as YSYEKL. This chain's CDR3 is CASKRRDSDTEAFF. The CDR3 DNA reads TGCGCCAGCAAACGAAGGGACTCGGACACTGAAGCTTTCTTT.

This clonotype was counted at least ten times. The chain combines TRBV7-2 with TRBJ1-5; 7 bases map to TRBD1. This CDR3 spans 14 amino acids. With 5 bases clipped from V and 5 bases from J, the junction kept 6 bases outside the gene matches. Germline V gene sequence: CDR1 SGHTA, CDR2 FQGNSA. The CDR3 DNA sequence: TGTGCCAGCAGCACGACAGGGAGGGATCAGCCCCAGCATTTT. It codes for CASSTTGRDQPQHF.

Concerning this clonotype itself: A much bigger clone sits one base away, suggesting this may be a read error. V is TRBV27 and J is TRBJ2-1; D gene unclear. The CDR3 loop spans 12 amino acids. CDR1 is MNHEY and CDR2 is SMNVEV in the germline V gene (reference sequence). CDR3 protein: CASSVRGNQQFF. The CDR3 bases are TGTGCCAGCTCCGTTCGTGGCAATCAGCAGTTCTTC.

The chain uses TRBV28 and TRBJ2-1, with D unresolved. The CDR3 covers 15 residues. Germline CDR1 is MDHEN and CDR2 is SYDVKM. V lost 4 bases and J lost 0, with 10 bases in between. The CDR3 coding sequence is TGTGCCAGCAGTTATGACTTCTCCTCCTACAATGAGCAGTTCTTC. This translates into CASSYDFSSYNEQFF.

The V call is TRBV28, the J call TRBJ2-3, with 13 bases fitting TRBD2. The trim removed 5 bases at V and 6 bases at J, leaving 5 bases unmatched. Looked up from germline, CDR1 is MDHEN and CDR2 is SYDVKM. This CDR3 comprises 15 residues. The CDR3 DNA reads TGTGCCAGCAGTACCAAGACTAGCGGGAGGGATACGCAGTATTTT. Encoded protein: CASSTKTSGRDTQYF.

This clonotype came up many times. The CDR3 protein is CSVGETSGWPLFF. In DNA form, the CDR3 reads TGCAGCGTTGGAGAAACTAGCGGATGGCCCCTGTTCTTC. The chain employs TRBV29-1 and TRBJ2-1; the match to TRBD2 covers 8 bases. CDR1 is SQVTM, CDR2 ANQGSEA, per germline. The CDR3 is 13 amino acids. Unmatched junction bases numbered 14, after V lost 4 bases and J lost 15 bases.

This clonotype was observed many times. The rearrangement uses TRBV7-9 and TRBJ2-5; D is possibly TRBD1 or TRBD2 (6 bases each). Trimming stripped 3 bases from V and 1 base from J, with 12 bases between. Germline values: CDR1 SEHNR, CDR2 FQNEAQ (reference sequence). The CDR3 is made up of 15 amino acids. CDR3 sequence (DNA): TGTGCCAGCAGCTTTGGAGGGGGGCGCCAAGAGACCCAGTACTTC. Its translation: CASSFGGGRQETQYF.

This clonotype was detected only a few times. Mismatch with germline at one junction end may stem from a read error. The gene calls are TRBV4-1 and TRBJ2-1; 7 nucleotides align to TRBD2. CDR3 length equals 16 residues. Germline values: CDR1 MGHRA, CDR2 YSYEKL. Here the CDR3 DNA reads TGCGCCTGCAGCCAAGATCCGGGAGGAGGGTACAATGAGCAGTTCTTC. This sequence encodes CACSQDPGGGYNEQFF.

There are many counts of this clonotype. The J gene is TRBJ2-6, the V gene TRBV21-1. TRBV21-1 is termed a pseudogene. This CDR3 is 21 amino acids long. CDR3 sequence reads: CASSKVLGGPIGSSGANVLTF. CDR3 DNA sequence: TGTGCCAGCAGCAAAGTTCTTGGCGGTCCAATAGGGAGCTCTGGGGCCAACGTCCTGACTTTC.